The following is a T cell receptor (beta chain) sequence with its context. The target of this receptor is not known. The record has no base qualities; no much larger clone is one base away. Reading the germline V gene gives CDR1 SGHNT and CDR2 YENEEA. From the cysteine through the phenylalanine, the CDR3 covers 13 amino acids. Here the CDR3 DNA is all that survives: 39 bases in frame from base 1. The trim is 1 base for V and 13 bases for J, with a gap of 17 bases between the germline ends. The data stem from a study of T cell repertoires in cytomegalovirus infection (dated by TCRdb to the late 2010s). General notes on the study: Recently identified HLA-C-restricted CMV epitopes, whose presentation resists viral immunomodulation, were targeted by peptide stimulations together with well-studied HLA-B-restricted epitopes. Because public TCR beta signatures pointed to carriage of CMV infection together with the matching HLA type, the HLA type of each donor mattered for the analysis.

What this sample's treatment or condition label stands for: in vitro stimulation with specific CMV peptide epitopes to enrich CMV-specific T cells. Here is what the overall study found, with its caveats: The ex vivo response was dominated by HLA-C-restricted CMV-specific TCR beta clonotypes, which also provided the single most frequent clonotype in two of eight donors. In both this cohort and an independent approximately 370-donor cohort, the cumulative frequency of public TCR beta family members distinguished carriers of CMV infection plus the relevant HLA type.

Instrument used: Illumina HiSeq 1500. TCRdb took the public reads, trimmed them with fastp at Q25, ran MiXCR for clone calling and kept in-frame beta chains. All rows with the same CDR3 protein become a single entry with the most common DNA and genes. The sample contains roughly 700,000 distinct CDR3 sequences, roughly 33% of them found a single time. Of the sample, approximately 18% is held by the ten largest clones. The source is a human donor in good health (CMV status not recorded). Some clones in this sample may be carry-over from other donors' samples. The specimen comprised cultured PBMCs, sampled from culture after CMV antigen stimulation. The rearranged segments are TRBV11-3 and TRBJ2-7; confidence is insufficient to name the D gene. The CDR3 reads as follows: CASSLGPGYKPYF. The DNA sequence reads TGTGCCAGCAGCTTAGGTCCAGGATACAAACCATACTTC.